This T cell receptor beta chain was profiled in a study of T cell repertoires in cytomegalovirus infection. Study context: As its CMV epitopes, the study selected recently identified HLA-C-restricted and well-studied HLA-B-restricted targets. Matching HLA type and CMV infection were both indicated by public TCR beta signatures. Points from the study as a whole: Summed frequency of public TCR beta families distinguished CMV carriers with the relevant HLA. Predominance within the ex vivo response was attributable to HLA-C-restricted CMV-specific TCR beta clonotypes.

The CDR3 consists of 14 residues. Trimming took 1 base from V and 3 from J, leaving 8 bases between them. The germline V gene has CDR1 SGHTA and CDR2 FQGTGA. Note on this clonotype: Its antigen remains unknown.

TCRdb re-analysed the reads in MiXCR, keeping a single row per CDR3 protein. The top ten clones hold 13% of a sample with some 940,000 distinct CDR3 sequences, approximately 30% of them seen once. The sample consisted of cultured CD8+ T cells from PBMCs, taken from culture after CMV antigen stimulation. The chain employs TRBV7-3 and TRBJ2-3; D call uncertain. The clonotype originates from a human donor in good health (CMV status not recorded). Some clones in this sample may be carry-over from other donors' samples. The CDR3 spells CASSLNPGTDTQYF. The CDR3 DNA is TGTGCCAGCAGCTTAAACCCCGGTACAGATACGCAGTATTTT.